Each of the 26 T cell receptor beta chains below was sequenced from the same sample in a study of blood T cell repertoires in COVID-19 (dated by TCRdb to the early 2020s). Receptor amplification or capture employed the immunoSEQ multiplex PCR assay. TCRdb retrieved this table from immuneACCESS and kept in-frame rearrangements only. Not all clones are present; in checked studies, unresolved V genes account for under half, and no reason is known for the remainder. The sample data list 70,000 to 90,000 clones, and around 79% of these were observed just once. The ten most abundant clones make up about 24% of the sample. The sample taken for sequencing was peripheral blood. The receptors shown here come from a human donor in a cohort sampled during active COVID-19.

The V call is TRBV5-1, the J call TRBJ1-6; 10 bases align to TRBD1. The CDR3 covers 17 residues. Germline V gene data show CDR1 as SGHRS and CDR2 as YFSETQ. After removal of 0 bases from V and 14 bases from J, the junction contained 14 bases not matched to a gene. The CDR3 reads CASSLEGQGSLAGSLHF. The CDR3 DNA sequence: TGCGCCAGCAGCTTGGAGGGACAGGGGAGCCTGGCGGGATCCCTCCACTTT.

This clone has at least ten counts. The rearrangement uses TRBV4-2 and TRBJ2-2, with D possibly being TRBD1 (6 bases). Germline assignment: CDR1 LGHNA and CDR2 YNFKEQ. Trimming pared 4 bases from V and 9 bases from J, leaving 15 bases between. This CDR3 is 14 amino acids long. CDR3 DNA sequence: TGTGCCAGCAGCCGAAAGGACAGCTCCCGGGAGCTGTTTTTT. This sequence encodes CASSRKDSSRELFF.

J is TRBJ2-1 and V is TRBV5-1; the match to TRBD2 covers 12 bases. The germline V gene encodes CDR1 SGHRS and CDR2 YFSETQ. CDR3 length: 15 residues. The trim removed 5 bases at V and 8 bases at J, leaving 8 bases unmatched. The CDR3 is CASSMTSGSFDEQFF. The CDR3 nucleotides are TGCGCCAGCAGTATGACTAGCGGGAGTTTCGATGAGCAGTTCTTC.

V usage is TRBV5-6 and J usage is TRBJ2-7, with D perhaps TRBD1 (6 bases). The V and J ends lost 1 base and 3 bases respectively, with 17 bases between them. Germline-derived CDR1 and CDR2 are SGHDT and YYEEEE. The CDR3 is made up of 16 amino acids. The CDR3 DNA reads TGTGCCAGCAGCTTGTTGAGGTCCACAGGGAGCTACGAGCAGTACTTC. Protein: CASSLLRSTGSYEQYF.

The rearrangement joins TRBV11-1 to TRBJ2-7; 10 positions agree with TRBD1. Germline CDR1 and CDR2: SGHAT and FQDESV (reference sequence). This CDR3 has 14 amino acids. The ends lost 3 bases at V and 6 bases at J; junction bases unmatched: 5. The CDR3 here is CASSLTGGPAEQYF. DNA of the CDR3: TGTGCCAGCAGCTTGACAGGGGGCCCCGCCGAGCAGTACTTC.

J is TRBJ2-5 and V is TRBV6-5; TRBD1 agrees at 7 bases. Trimming removed 1 base from V and 1 base from J; junction bases left unmatched: 0. Germline assignment: CDR1 MNHEY and CDR2 SVGAGI. The CDR3 has 14 amino acids. CDR3 in DNA: TGTGCCAGCAGTTACTGGACAGGCCAAGAGACCCAGTACTTC. It specifies CASSYWTGQETQYF.

The chain joins TRBV2 to TRBJ1-3; D perhaps matches TRBD1 (5 bases). The ends were cut back, 3 bases at V and 4 bases at J, with 13 bases in the middle. This CDR3 is built from 15 residues. The germline V gene encodes CDR1 SNHLY and CDR2 FYNNEI. CDR3 region: CASSEFRGTGNTIYF. CDR3 nucleotide sequence: TGTGCCAGCAGTGAGTTTCGGGGGACCGGAAACACCATATATTTT. The complete variable domain, with remaining parts taken from reference TRBV2 and TRBJ1-3, reads EPEVTQTPSHQVTQMGQEVILRCVPISNHLYFYWYRQILGQKVEFLVSFYNNEISEKSEIFDDQFSVERPDGSNFTLKIRSTKLEDSAMYFCASSEFRGTGNTIYFGEGSWLTVV.

J is TRBJ2-5 and V is TRBV4-2, with 12 bases matching TRBD1. The V segment lost 0 bases and the J segment 5 bases; nucleotides outside the gene matches: 1. Looked up from germline, CDR1 is LGHNA and CDR2 is YNFKEQ. The CDR3 is made up of 15 amino acids. The CDR3 sequence is CASSQDGTGGETQYF. CDR3 DNA: TGTGCCAGCAGCCAAGATGGGACAGGGGGCGAGACCCAGTACTTC.

The CDR3 here is CASSLAGGAETQYF. As DNA, the CDR3 is TGCGCCAGCAGCTTGGCCGGGGGGGCTGAGACCCAGTACTTC. This rearrangement joins TRBV5-1 to TRBJ2-5, with TRBD2 matching 8 bases. V lost 0 bases, J lost 5 bases, and 3 bases stayed unmatched. CDR3 size: 14 residues. Germline V gene data show CDR1 as SGHRS and CDR2 as YFSETQ.

V and J are TRBV4-2 and TRBJ2-3, with 8 bases fitting TRBD2. The germline gives CDR1 LGHNA, CDR2 YNFKEQ. CDR3 length equals 18 residues. The V gene end was trimmed by 1 base and the J gene end by 0 bases; junction bases not matched to a gene: 9. The CDR3 loop is CASSQVLSGEPSTDTQYF. The CDR3 DNA sequence: TGTGCCAGCAGCCAAGTACTTAGCGGGGAGCCTAGCACAGATACGCAGTATTTT.

This rearrangement joins TRBV5-1 to TRBJ2-3; D might be TRBD2 (6 bases). CDR3 length: 15 amino acids. Deletions cut 1 base from V and 0 bases from J, with 9 bases between. The germline gives CDR1 SGHRS, CDR2 YFSETQ. CDR3 protein: CASSLSGVSTDTQYF. Written as DNA, the CDR3 is TGCGCCAGCAGCTTGTCGGGGGTGAGCACAGATACGCAGTATTTT.

The chain carries TRBV6-5 and TRBJ2-1; 10 nucleotides line up with TRBD2. The ends lost 7 bases at V and 3 bases at J; junction bases unmatched: 3. This CDR3 is 14 amino acids long. CDR1 is MNHEY and CDR2 is SVGAGI in the germline V gene. The DNA for the CDR3 is TGTGCCAGCACCCTAGCGGGGGACTACAATGAGCAGTTCTTC. Its protein is CASTLAGDYNEQFF.

The chain combines TRBV4-2 with TRBJ1-4; D uncertain. This CDR3 is built from 16 residues. Deletions cut 0 bases from V and 8 bases from J, with 16 bases between. Germline V gives CDR1 LGHNA, CDR2 YNFKEQ. CDR3 coding DNA: TGTGCCAGCAGCCAAGATCGTCCCCGGGAGGCCGAAAAACTGTTTTTT. Its translation: CASSQDRPREAEKLFF.

This sequence joins TRBV6-5 and TRBJ1-5; D is uncertain. The CDR3 consists of 13 residues. V lost 8 bases, J lost 4 bases, and 12 bases lay in between. Looked up from germline, CDR1 is MNHEY and CDR2 is SVGAGI. CDR3 amino acids: CASSRVRNQPQHF. CDR3 nucleotides: TGTGCCAGCTCCCGGGTCAGAAATCAGCCCCAGCATTTT.

This clone was counted once. The chain employs TRBV29-1 and TRBJ1-2; no clear D. Germline loops: CDR1 SQVTM, CDR2 ANQGSEA. The CDR3 spans 15 residues. The V end lost 1 base, the J end lost 3 bases, and 15 bases lay between the germline ends. The DNA of the CDR3 is TGCAGCGTTGAAGTTAGCCGGCTAGGAGACTATGGCTACACCTTC. It yields the protein CSVEVSRLGDYGYTF.

The chain couples TRBV5-6 to TRBJ2-1; D is undetermined. The germline V gene encodes CDR1 SGHDT and CDR2 YYEEEE. CDR3 length: 14 residues. V dropped 0 bases and J dropped 7 bases, with 11 bases sitting between them. In nucleotides, the CDR3 is TGTGCCAGCAGCTTGGATCGGAGTAGGAATGAGCAGTTCTTC. The encoded protein is CASSLDRSRNEQFF.

V gene TRBV19 combines with J gene TRBJ2-7; D possibly corresponds to TRBD1 (6 bases). This CDR3 contains 11 residues. Trimming left V 10 bases short and J 9 bases short, with 16 bases between. Germline loops: CDR1 LNHDA, CDR2 SQIVND (reference sequence). DNA for the CDR3: TGTGCCACTAGCTACAGGGCCGCGCAGTACTTC. Protein product: CATSYRAAQYF. The variable domain in full, with the rest retrieved from reference TRBV19 and TRBJ2-7, is DGGITQSPKYLFRKEGQNVTLSCEQNLNHDAMYWYRQDPGQGLRLIYYSQIVNDFQKGDIAEGYSVSREKKESFPLTVTSAQKNPTAFYLCATSYRAAQYFGPGTRLTVT.

The sample holds a few counts of this clone. The rearrangement joins TRBV7-9 to TRBJ1-6; no definite D call. Trimming took 4 bases from V and 6 from J, leaving 4 bases between them. This CDR3 is 12 amino acids long. Germline V gene lookup returns CDR1 SEHNR and CDR2 FQNEAQ (reference sequence). CDR3 amino acids: CASSSVNSPLHF. The CDR3 DNA reads TGTGCCAGCAGCTCGGTTAATTCACCCCTCCACTTT.

The V call is TRBV7-9, the J call TRBJ1-3; unclear D gene. The V end was cut by 5 bases, the J end by 4 bases, with 12 bases between. This CDR3 is built from 14 residues. The germline CDR1 and CDR2 sequences are SEHNR and FQNEAQ (reference sequence). This CDR3 reads CASSPPGRGNTIYF. CDR3 sequence (DNA): TGTGCCAGCAGCCCCCCGGGAAGGGGAAACACCATATATTTT. The full variable domain, completed using reference TRBV7-9 and TRBJ1-3, is DTGVSQNPRHKITKRGQNVTFRCDPISEHNRLYWYRQTLGQGPEFLTYFQNEAQLEKSRLLSDRFSAERPKGSFSTLEIQRTEQGDSAMYLCASSPPGRGNTIYFGEGSWLTVV.

The rearrangement uses TRBV2 and TRBJ1-2; D gene ambiguous. Germline V gene sequence: CDR1 SNHLY, CDR2 FYNNEI. The V end was cut by 2 bases, the J end by 3 bases, with 4 bases between. This CDR3 has 12 amino acids. The CDR3 DNA sequence: TGTGCCAGCAGTGAACGGTACTATGGCTACACCTTC. Translation gives CASSERYYGYTF.

The chain combines TRBV19 with TRBJ1-2, with D hard to call. CDR3 length: 12 amino acids. The V end was cut by 9 bases, the J end by 7 bases, with 15 bases between. The germline V gene has CDR1 LNHDA and CDR2 SQIVND (reference sequence). The CDR3 coding sequence is TGTGCCAGCACGCCGGGGAAAGGTGGCTACACCTTC. It yields the protein CASTPGKGGYTF.

This clone turned up a few times. The chain carries TRBV12-3 or TRBV12-4 and TRBJ1-2; tentative D call: TRBD1 (6 bases). CDR3 size: 12 residues. The V end was cut by 5 bases, the J end by 3 bases, with 7 bases between. The DNA of the CDR3 is TGTGCCAGCAGTCGGACAGACTATGGCTACACCTTC. Translation: CASSRTDYGYTF.

This chain joins TRBV19 and TRBJ2-2; possible D gene TRBD2, 5 bases. The V end was cut by 5 bases, the J end by 4 bases, with 17 bases between. The CDR3 totals 16 residues. CDR1 is LNHDA and CDR2 is SQIVND in the germline V gene (reference sequence). CDR3 DNA: TGTGCCAGTAGTCCTTGGTCCGGGAAGGGCACCGGGGAGCTGTTTTTT. Protein sequence: CASSPWSGKGTGELFF.

This chain joins TRBV2 and TRBJ1-6, with TRBD1 identical over 10 bases. The CDR3 consists of 15 residues. CDR1 is SNHLY and CDR2 is FYNNEI in the germline V gene. After removal of 2 bases from V and 7 bases from J, the junction contained 2 bases not matched to a gene. The CDR3 bases are TGTGCCAGCAGTGAACCGGGACAGGGGAATTCACCCCTCCACTTT. Its protein product is CASSEPGQGNSPLHF.

The V call is TRBV5-1, the J call TRBJ1-1; TRBD1 matches at 12 bases. Germline CDR1 SGHRS, CDR2 YFSETQ. Trimming cost V 4 bases and J 13 bases; bases outside gene matches: 14. This CDR3 has 15 amino acids. CDR3 DNA sequence: TGCGCCAGCAGCGACCCGGGACAGGGGGCACCCACGGGTTTCTTT. Translating it yields CASSDPGQGAPTGFF.

The V call is TRBV6-1, the J call TRBJ2-7; the D is unclear. Trimming took 2 bases from V and 6 from J, leaving 14 bases between them. Looked up from germline, CDR1 is MNHNS and CDR2 is SASEGT. The CDR3 sequence is 14 residues long. The CDR3 sequence: CASSETVSFGEQYF. The CDR3 nucleotides are TGTGCCAGCAGTGAAACGGTTAGCTTTGGCGAGCAGTACTTC.